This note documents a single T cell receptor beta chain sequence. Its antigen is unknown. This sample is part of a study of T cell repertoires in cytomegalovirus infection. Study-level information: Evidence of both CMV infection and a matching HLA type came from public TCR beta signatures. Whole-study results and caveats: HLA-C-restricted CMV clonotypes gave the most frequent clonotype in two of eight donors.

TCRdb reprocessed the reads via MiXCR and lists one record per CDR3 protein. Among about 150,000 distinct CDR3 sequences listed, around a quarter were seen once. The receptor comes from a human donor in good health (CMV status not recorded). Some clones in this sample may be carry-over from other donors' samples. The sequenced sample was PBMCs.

The chain's CDR3 is CSFCLGETQYF. In DNA form, the CDR3 reads TGCAGCTTCTGCCTGGGAGAGACCCAGTACTTC. This sequence joins TRBV29-1 and TRBJ2-5; D not resolved. Germline values: CDR1 SQVTM, CDR2 ANQGSEA. With 8 bases removed from V and 4 bases from J, the gap between germline ends came to 11 bases. This CDR3 spans 11 amino acids.